This T cell receptor (beta chain) was obtained from a study of beta chain features in type 1 diabetes. The entirety of the isolated RNA underwent reverse transcription, so expressed TCRB transcripts were sequenced. Produced via immunoSEQ multiplex PCR; TCRdb's table is partial and in-frame only. Of a few hundred thousand clones listed, roughly an eighth are singletons. General study points: Relative to healthy donors, patients appeared to have naive, central memory and Treg TCRB repertoires that were more similar. In all four CD4+ subsets, TCRB CDR3 length was significantly, moderately reduced in type 1 diabetes. VDJ junctions from type 1 diabetes patients carried fewer insertions and larger deletions.

To note about this clone: Its antigen is unknown.

Input material: naive CD4+ T cells from blood. The receptor comes from a man between 25 and 39 years old with type 1 diabetes.

CDR3 protein: CASSLAGTSGTDTQYF. DNA of the CDR3: TGCGCCAGCAGCTTGGCCGGGACTAGTGGTACAGATACGCAGTATTTT. This sequence joins TRBV5-1 and TRBJ2-3, with 8 bases fitting TRBD2. This CDR3 is built from 16 residues. Per germline, CDR1 SGHRS and CDR2 YFSETQ. V lost 0 bases and J lost 3; bases outside the gene matches: 6.